The clone carrying this T cell receptor beta chain was seen a few times. The antigen remains unidentified. These data originate in a study of blood T cells in healthy people across ages. Staff drew roughly 10 milliliters of peripheral blood from each donor. A sample-barcoded 5' primer and a J-beta primer mix were used in a second PCR of roughly 6 to 11 cycles. The template-switch adaptor, which had 12 random nucleotides, put a tag on each cDNA molecule. MiXCR, run by TCRdb on the 5' RACE reads, gives a single entry per CDR3 protein. The sample lists about 1.4 million distinct CDR3 sequences; approximately 59% were seen once. Per germline, CDR1 DFQATT and CDR2 SNEGSKA (reference sequence). Trimming pared 2 bases from V and 0 bases from J, leaving 2 bases between. The CDR3 is 12 amino acids. Study conclusions and caveats: Estimates based on one million T cells were treated as lower bounds.

Input material: blood. The V and J genes are TRBV20-1 and TRBJ1-5; D not certain. The clonotype comes from a man between 18 and 35 years old in good health. The CDR3 sequence is CSARYSNQPQHF. DNA of the CDR3: TGCAGTGCTAGATATAGCAATCAGCCCCAGCATTTT.